Listed below are T cell receptor beta chains from one sample, sequenced in a study of T cell repertoires in cytomegalovirus infection. TCRdb re-called the reads with MiXCR, one entry per CDR3 protein. The sample shows about 150,000 distinct CDR3 sequences, roughly a quarter of them seen only once. The material sequenced was PBMCs. These receptors were taken from a human donor in good health (CMV status not recorded). Some clones in this sample may be carry-over from other donors' samples. Each CDR3 is given with its conserved first and last residue. A D gene is named only where the DNA matches it firmly. Expanded clones get a size class; other rows say once, few or many, or leave the size out.

size	V	D	J	CDR3	DNA
many	TRBV7-8	NA	TRBJ2-5	CASSLGRLVRFETQYF	TGTGCCAGCAGCTTGGGAAGGCTAGTGAGGTTCGAGACCCAGTACTTC
few	TRBV5-8	NA	TRBJ1-5	CASSPQGRYQPQHF	TGTGCCAGCAGCCCACAGGGACGATATCAGCCCCAGCATTTT
few	TRBV27	NA	TRBJ1-1	CASSTGYMNTEAFF	TGTGCCAGCAGTACGGGGTACATGAACACTGAAGCTTTCTTT
NA	TRBV7-9	TRBD2	TRBJ2-7	CASSTGVAGGEQYF	TGTGCCAGCAGCACCGGGGTAGCGGGAGGGGAGCAGTACTTC
few	TRBV7-9	NA	TRBJ1-2	CASSEDRQELAKGYTF	TGTGCCAGCAGCGAAGATCGACAGGAGCTAGCAAAAGGCTACACCTTC
many	TRBV7-7	NA	TRBJ2-5	CASSRTAVMTQSETQYF	TGTGCTAGCAGCCGGACCGCGGTCATGACCCAATCAGAGACCCAGTACTTC
few	TRBV18	NA	TRBJ1-1	CASSQVARNTEAFF	TGTGCCAGCTCACAGGTCGCCCGAAACACTGAAGCTTTCTTT
few	TRBV29-1	NA	TRBJ2-3	CSVVWDGDTQYF	TGCAGCGTTGTGTGGGACGGAGATACGCAGTATTTT
once	TRBV5-1	NA	TRBJ1-5	CASSPDAGESQPQHF	TGCGCCAGCAGCCCGGACGCAGGGGAAAGTCAGCCCCAGCATTTT
NA	TRBV11-2	NA	TRBJ1-5	CASRSVQHF	TGTGCCAGCAGATCCGTCCAACATTTT
few	TRBV9	NA	TRBJ2-7	CASSVATVGEQYF	TGTGCCAGCAGCGTAGCGACAGTTGGCGAGCAGTACTTC
NA	TRBV28	NA	TRBJ2-7	CASSPPAGPTYEQYF	TGTGCCAGCAGCCCCCCGGCAGGGCCCACCTACGAGCAGTACTTC
once	TRBV12-3/TRBV12-4	TRBD1	TRBJ1-5	CASRDSDNHPQHF	TGTGCCAGTCGGGACAGTGACAATCATCCTCAGCATTTT
many	TRBV7-9	NA	TRBJ2-4	CASSDRLAKNIQYF	TGTGCCAGCAGCGACAGGCTAGCCAAAAACATTCAGTACTTC
once	TRBV5-5	TRBD2	TRBJ2-1	CASSLALFGTSSYNEQFF	TGTGCCAGCAGCTTGGCATTATTTGGGACTAGTAGTTACAATGAGCAGTTCTTC
NA	TRBV4-2	NA	TRBJ1-6	CASRRMGGPYNSPLHF	TGTGCCAGCAGGCGGATGGGGGGACCCTATAATTCACCCCTCCACTTT
NA	TRBV7-9	NA	TRBJ2-7	CASSLEQYEQYF	TGTGCCAGCAGCTTAGAACAGTACGAGCAGTACTTC
few	TRBV6-5	NA	TRBJ2-1	CASSYTRGNEQFF	TGTGCCAGCAGTTACACGAGGGGAAATGAGCAGTTCTTC